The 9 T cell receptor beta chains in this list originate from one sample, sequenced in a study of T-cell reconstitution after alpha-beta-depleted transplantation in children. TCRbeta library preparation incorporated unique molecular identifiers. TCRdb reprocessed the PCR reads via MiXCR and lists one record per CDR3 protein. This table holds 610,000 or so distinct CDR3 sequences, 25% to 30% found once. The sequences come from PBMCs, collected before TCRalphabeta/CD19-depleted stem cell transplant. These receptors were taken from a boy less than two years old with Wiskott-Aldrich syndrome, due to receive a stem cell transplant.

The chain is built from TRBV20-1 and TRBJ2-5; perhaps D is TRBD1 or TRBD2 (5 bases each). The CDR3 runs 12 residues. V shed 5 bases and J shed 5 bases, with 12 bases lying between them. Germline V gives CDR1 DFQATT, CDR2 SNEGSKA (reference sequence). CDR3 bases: TGCAGTGCTGTGGGGGTTGGGGAGACCCAGTACTTC. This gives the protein CSAVGVGETQYF.

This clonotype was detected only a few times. CDR3: CASSTRESSYEQYF. The CDR3 DNA reads as TGTGCCAGCAGTACGCGGGAGTCGTCCTACGAGCAGTACTTC. The J gene is TRBJ2-7, the V gene TRBV6-5; 7 nucleotides match TRBD2. Germline V gene sequence: CDR1 MNHEY, CDR2 SVGAGI. This CDR3 contains 14 residues. V trimming: 5 bases; J trimming: 1 base; junction bases outside the gene matches: 5.

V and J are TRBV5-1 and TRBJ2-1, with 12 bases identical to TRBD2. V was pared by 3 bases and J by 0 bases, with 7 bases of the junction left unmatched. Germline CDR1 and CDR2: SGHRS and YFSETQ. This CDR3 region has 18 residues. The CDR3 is CASSSHTTSGSSYNEQFF. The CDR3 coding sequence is TGCGCCAGCAGCTCCCATACGACTAGCGGGAGCTCCTACAATGAGCAGTTCTTC. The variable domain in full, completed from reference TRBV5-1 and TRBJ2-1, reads KAGVTQTPRYLIKTRGQQVTLSCSPISGHRSVSWYQQTPGQGLQFLFEYFSETQRNKGNFPGRFSGRQFSNSRSEMNVSTLELGDSALYLCASSSHTTSGSSYNEQFFGPGTRLTVL.

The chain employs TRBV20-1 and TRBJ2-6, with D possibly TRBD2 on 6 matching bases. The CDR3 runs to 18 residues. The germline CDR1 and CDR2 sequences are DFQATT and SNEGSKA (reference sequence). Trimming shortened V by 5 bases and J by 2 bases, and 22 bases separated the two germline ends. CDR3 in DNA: TGCAGTGCTCGTGCGGGAACTACGGGTCCCCCTGGGGCCAACGTCCTGACTTTC. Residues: CSARAGTTGPPGANVLTF.

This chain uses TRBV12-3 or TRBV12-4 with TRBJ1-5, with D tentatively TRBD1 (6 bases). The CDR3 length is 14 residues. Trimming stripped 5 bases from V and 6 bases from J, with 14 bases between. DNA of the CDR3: TGTGCCAGCAGTCCCGCGGGGGGCTTTCAGCCCCAGCATTTT. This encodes CASSPAGGFQPQHF.

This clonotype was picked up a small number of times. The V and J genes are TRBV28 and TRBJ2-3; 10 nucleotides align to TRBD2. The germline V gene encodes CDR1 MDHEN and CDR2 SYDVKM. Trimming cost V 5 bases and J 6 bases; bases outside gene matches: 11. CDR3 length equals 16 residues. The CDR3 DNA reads TGTGCCAGCAGTACTTTAACCGGGACTAGCGTCGATACGCAGTATTTT. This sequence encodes CASSTLTGTSVDTQYF. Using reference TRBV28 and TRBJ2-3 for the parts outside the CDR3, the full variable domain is DVKVTQSSRYLVKRTGEKVFLECVQDMDHENMFWYRQDPGLGLRLIYFSYDVKMKEKGDIPEGYSVSREKKERFSLILESASTNQTSMYLCASSTLTGTSVDTQYFGPGTRLTVL.

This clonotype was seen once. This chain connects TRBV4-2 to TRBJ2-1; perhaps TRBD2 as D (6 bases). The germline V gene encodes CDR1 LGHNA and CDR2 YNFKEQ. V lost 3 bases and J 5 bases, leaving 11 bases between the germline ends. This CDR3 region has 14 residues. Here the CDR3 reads CASSQRDLNNEQFF. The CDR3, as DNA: TGTGCCAGCAGCCAGCGGGACCTGAACAATGAGCAGTTCTTC.

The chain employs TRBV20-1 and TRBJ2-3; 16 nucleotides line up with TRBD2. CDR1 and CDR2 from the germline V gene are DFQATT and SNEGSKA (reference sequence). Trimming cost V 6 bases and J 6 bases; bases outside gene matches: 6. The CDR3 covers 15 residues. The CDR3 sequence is CSAAGLAGGWDTQYF. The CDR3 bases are TGCAGTGCGGCGGGACTAGCGGGAGGGTGGGATACGCAGTATTTT.

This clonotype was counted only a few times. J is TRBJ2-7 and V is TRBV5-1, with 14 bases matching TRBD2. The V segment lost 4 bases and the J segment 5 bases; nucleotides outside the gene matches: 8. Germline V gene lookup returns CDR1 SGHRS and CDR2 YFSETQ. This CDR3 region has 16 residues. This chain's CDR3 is CASSQGLAGVPDEQYF. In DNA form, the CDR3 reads TGCGCCAGCAGCCAGGGACTAGCGGGAGTACCTGACGAGCAGTACTTC.